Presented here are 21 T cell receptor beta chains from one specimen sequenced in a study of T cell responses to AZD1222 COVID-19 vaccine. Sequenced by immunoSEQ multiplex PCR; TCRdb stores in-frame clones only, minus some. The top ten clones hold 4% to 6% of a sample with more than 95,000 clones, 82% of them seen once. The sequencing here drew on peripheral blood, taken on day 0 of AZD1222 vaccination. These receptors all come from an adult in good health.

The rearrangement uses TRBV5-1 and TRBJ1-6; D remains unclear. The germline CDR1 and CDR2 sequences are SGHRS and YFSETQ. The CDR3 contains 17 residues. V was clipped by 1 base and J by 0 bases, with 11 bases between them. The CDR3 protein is CASSLPTGSSYNSPLHF. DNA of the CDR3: TGCGCCAGCAGCTTGCCGACGGGCAGCTCCTATAATTCACCCCTCCACTTT.

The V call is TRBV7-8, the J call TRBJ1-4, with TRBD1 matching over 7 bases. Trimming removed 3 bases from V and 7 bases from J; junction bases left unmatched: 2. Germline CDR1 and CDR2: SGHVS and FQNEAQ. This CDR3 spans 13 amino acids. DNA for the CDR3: TGTGCCAGCAGCTTGGGGACAGCTGAAAAACTGTTTTTT. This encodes CASSLGTAEKLFF.

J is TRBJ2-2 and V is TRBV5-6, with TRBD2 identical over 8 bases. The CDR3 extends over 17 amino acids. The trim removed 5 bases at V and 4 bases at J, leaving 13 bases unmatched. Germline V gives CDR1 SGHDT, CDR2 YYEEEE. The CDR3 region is CASRQLVRGESTGELFF. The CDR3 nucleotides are TGTGCCAGCAGACAGCTCGTGCGGGGGGAGTCCACCGGGGAGCTGTTTTTT.

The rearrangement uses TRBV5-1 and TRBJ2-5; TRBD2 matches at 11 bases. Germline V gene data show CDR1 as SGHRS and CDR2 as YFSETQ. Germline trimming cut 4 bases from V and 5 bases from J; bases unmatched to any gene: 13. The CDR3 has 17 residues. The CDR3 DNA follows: TGCGCCAGCAGCGACCCCTTACTAGCGGGGGTAGTCGAGACCCAGTACTTC. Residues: CASSDPLLAGVVETQYF.

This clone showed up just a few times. CDR3 in amino acids: CASSEAAGEPYEQYF. The CDR3 DNA reads as TGTGCCAGCAGTGAAGCGGCAGGGGAGCCCTACGAGCAGTACTTC. The chain uses TRBV6-1 and TRBJ2-7, with D possibly TRBD1 on 6 matching bases. This CDR3 is 15 amino acids long. Trimming took off 0 bases at V and 2 bases at J, with 11 bases between the two ends. Germline V gene sequence: CDR1 MNHNS, CDR2 SASEGT.

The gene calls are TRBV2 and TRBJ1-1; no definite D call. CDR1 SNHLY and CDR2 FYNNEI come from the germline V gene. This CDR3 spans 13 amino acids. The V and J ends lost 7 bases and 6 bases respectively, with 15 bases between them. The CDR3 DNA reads TGTGCCAGCATTCGCCTCTCGGACCCTGAAGCTTTCTTT. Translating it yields CASIRLSDPEAFF.

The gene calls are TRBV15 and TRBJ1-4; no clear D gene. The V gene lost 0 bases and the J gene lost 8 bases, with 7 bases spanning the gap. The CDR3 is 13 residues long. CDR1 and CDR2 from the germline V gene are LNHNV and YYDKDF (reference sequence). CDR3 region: CATSRDFPEKLFF. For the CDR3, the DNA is TGTGCCACCAGCAGAGATTTCCCCGAAAAACTGTTTTTT.

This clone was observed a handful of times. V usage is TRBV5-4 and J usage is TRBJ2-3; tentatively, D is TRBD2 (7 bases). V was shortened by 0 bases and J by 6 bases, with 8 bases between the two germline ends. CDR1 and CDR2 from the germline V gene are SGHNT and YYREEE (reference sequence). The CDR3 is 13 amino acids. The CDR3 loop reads CASSLEGGDTQYF. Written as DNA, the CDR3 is TGTGCCAGCAGCTTGGAGGGGGGGGATACGCAGTATTTT.

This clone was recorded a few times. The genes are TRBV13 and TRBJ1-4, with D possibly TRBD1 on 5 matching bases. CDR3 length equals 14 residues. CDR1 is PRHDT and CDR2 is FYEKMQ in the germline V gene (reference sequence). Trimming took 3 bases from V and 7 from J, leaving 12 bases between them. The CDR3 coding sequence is TGTGCCAGCAGCTTGGGGGTGATGAGTGAAAAACTGTTTTTT. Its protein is CASSLGVMSEKLFF.

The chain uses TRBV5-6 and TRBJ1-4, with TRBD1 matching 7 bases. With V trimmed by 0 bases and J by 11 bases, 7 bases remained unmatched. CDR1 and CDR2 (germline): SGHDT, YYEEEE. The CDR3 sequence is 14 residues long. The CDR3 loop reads CASSLGQTGEKLFF. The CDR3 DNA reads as TGTGCCAGCAGCTTGGGGCAAACAGGGGAGAAACTGTTTTTT.

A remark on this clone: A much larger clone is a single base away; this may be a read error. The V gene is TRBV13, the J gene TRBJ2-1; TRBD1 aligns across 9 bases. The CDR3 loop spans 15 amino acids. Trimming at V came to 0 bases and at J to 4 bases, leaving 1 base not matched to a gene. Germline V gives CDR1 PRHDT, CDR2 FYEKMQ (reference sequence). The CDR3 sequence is CASSLGTGGYNEQFF. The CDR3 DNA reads TGTGCCAGCAGCTTAGGGACAGGGGGTTACAATGAGCAGTTCTTC.

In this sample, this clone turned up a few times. This chain's CDR3 is CSASRRSGGQETQYF. DNA for the CDR3: TGCAGTGCTAGTAGGCGATCAGGGGGCCAGGAGACCCAGTACTTC. The chain has TRBV20-1 and TRBJ2-5; TRBD1 matches at 8 bases. V dropped 3 bases and J dropped 5; count of bases not matched to a gene: 11. The CDR3 is 15 residues long. The germline V gene encodes CDR1 DFQATT and CDR2 SNEGSKA (reference sequence).

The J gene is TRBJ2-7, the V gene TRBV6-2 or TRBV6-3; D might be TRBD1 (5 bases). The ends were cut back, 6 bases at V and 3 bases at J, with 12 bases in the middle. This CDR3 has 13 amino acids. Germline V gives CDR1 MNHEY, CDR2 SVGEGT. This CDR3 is CASSIGVVYEQYF. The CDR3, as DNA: TGTGCCAGCAGCATAGGGGTTGTCTACGAGCAGTACTTC.

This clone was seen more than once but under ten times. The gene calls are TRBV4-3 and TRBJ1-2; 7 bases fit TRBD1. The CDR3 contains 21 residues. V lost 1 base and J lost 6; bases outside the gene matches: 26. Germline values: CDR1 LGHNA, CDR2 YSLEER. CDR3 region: CASSQVLGSQLGGLRGDGYTF. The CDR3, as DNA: TGCGCCAGCAGCCAAGTGCTCGGTTCACAATTAGGGGGCTTAAGAGGAGATGGCTACACCTTC.

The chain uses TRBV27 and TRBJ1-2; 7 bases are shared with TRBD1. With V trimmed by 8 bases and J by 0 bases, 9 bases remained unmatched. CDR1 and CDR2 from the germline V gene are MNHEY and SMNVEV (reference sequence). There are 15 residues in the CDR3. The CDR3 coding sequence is TGTGCCAGCCGCGCCCCAGGGGGAGCTAACTATGGCTACACCTTC. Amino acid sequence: CASRAPGGANYGYTF.

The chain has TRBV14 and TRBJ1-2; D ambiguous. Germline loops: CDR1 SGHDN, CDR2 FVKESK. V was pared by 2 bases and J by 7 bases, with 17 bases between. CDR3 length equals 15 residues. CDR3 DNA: TGTGCCAGCAGCCAACTCGGGCAGGCGTGGTTTGGCTACACCTTC. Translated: CASSQLGQAWFGYTF.

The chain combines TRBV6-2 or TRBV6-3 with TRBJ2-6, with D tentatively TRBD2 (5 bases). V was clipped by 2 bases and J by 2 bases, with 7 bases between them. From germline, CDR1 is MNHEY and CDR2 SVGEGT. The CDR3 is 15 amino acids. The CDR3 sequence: CASSYGGAGANVLTF. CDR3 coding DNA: TGTGCCAGCAGTTACGGAGGAGCTGGGGCCAACGTCCTGACTTTC.

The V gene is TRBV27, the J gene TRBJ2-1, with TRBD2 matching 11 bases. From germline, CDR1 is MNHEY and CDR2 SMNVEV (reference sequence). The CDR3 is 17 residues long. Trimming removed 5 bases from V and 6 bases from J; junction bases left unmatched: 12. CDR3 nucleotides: TGTGCCAGCAGTCCGCGTTTAGCGGGGGGGGTGGGCAATGAGCAGTTCTTC. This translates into CASSPRLAGGVGNEQFF.

The DNA of the CDR3 is TGTGCCAGCAGCCGTCAGGGGTACGACTACACCTTC. It encodes CASSRQGYDYTF. The chain combines TRBV7-2 with TRBJ1-2, with a tentative D call TRBD1 (6 bases). The CDR3 sequence is 12 residues long. V was trimmed by 5 bases and J by 10 bases, leaving 14 bases between them. Germline assignment: CDR1 SGHTA and CDR2 FQGNSA. Looking up the rest from reference TRBV7-2 and TRBJ1-2 gives the full variable domain: GAGVSQSPSNKVTEKGKDVELRCDPISGHTALYWYRQSLGQGLEFLIYFQGNSAPDKSGLPSDRFSAERTGGSVSTLTIQRTQQEDSAVYLCASSRQGYDYTFGSGTRLTVV.

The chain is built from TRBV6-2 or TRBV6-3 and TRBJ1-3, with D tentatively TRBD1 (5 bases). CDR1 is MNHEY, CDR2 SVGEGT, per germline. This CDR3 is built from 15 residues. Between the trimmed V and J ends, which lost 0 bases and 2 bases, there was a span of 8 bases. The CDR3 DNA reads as TGTGCCAGCAGTTACTCCGGGACCGCTGGAAACACCATATATTTT. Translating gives CASSYSGTAGNTIYF.

The CDR3 DNA sequence: TGTGCCAGCAGCTTAGCGGGGAGGGGCACTGAAGCTTTCTTT. Translation gives CASSLAGRGTEAFF. The chain recombines TRBV11-3 with TRBJ1-1; the D gene is possibly TRBD1 (5 bases). Germline V gene lookup returns CDR1 SGHNT and CDR2 YENEEA. The CDR3 loop spans 14 amino acids. The V and J ends lost 1 base and 4 bases respectively, with 10 bases between them.